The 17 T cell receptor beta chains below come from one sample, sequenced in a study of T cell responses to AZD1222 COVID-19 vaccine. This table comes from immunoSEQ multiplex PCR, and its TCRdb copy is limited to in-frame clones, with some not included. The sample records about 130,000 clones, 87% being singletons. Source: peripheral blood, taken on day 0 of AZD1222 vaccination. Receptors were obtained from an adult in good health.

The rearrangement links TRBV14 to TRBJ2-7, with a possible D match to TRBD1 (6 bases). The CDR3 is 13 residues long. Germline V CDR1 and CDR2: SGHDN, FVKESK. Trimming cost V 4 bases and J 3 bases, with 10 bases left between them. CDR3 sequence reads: CASSLEGHYEQYF. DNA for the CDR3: TGTGCCAGCAGCCTTGAGGGACACTACGAGCAGTACTTC.

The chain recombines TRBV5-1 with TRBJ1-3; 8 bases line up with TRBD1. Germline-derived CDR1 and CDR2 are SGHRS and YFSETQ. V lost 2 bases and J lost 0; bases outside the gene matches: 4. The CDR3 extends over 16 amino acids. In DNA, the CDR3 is TGCGCCAGCAGCTTTTTAGGACAGGGCTCTGGAAACACCATATATTTT. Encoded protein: CASSFLGQGSGNTIYF.

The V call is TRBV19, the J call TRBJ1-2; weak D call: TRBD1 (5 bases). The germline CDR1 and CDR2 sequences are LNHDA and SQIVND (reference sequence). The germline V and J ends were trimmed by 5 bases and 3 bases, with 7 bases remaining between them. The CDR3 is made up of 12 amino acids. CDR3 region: CASSWGDYGYTF. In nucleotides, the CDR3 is TGTGCCAGTAGTTGGGGGGACTATGGCTACACCTTC. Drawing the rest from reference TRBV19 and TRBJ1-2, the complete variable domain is DGGITQSPKYLFRKEGQNVTLSCEQNLNHDAMYWYRQDPGQGLRLIYYSQIVNDFQKGDIAEGYSVSREKKESFPLTVTSAQKNPTAFYLCASSWGDYGYTFGSGTRLTVV.

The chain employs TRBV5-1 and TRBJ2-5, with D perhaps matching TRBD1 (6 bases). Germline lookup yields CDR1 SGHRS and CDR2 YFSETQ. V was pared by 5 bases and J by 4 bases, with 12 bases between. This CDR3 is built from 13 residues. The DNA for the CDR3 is TGCGCCAGCAGGCCAGGGGAAGGAGAGACCCAGTACTTC. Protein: CASRPGEGETQYF.

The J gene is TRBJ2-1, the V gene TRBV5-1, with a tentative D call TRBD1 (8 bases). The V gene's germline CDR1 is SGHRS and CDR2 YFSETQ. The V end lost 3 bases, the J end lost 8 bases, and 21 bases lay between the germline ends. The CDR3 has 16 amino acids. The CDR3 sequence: CASSSRGGQVSDEQFF. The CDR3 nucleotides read TGCGCCAGCAGCTCCAGGGGGGGACAGGTAAGCGATGAGCAGTTCTTC.

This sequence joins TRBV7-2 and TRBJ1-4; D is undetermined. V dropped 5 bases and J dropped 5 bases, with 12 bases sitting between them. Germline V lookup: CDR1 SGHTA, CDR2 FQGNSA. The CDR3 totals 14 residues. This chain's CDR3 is CASSEGPANEKLFF. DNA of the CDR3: TGTGCCAGCAGCGAGGGCCCGGCAAATGAAAAACTGTTTTTT.

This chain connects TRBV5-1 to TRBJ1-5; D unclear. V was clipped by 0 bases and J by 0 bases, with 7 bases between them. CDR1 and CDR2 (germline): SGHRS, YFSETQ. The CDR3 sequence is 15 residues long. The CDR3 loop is CASSLGEGSNQPQHF. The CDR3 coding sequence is TGCGCCAGCAGCTTGGGAGAGGGTAGCAATCAGCCCCAGCATTTT.

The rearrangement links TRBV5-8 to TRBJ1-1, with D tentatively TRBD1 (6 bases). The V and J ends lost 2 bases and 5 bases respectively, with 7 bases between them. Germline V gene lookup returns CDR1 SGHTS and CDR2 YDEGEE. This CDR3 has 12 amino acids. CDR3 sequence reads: CASSFRGTEAFF. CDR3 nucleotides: TGTGCCAGCAGCTTCAGGGGAACTGAAGCTTTCTTT.

The CDR3 bases are TGCGCCAGCACTTGGACAGGGAGCTCCTACGAGCAGTACTTC. Protein sequence: CASTWTGSSYEQYF. The V and J genes are TRBV10-2 and TRBJ2-7, with 8 bases fitting TRBD1. The CDR3 totals 14 residues. Trimming at V came to 7 bases and at J to 0 bases, leaving 5 bases not matched to a gene. Germline V gives CDR1 WSHSY, CDR2 SAAADI.

The CDR3 sequence: CASSDRQGPRYEQYF. CDR3 DNA: TGTGCCAGTAGTGATCGACAGGGGCCCCGGTACGAGCAGTACTTC. The genes are TRBV19 and TRBJ2-7; TRBD1 matches 8 bases. The CDR3 runs to 15 residues. J gave up 4 bases and V 5 bases, and 10 bases lay outside the gene matches. Germline V gene lookup returns CDR1 LNHDA and CDR2 SQIVND (reference sequence).

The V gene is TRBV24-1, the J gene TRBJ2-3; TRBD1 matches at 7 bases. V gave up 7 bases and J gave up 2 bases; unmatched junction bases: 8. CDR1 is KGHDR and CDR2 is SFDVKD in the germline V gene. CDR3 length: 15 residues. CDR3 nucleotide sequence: TGTGCCACCAGACGCACCGGGACAGCCACAGATACGCAGTATTTT. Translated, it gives CATRRTGTATDTQYF.

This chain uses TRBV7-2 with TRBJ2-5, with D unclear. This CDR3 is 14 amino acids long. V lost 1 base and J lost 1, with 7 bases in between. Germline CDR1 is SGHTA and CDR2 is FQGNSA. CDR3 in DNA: TGTGCCAGCAGCTTAGGTGCGGTCCAAGAGACCCAGTACTTC. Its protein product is CASSLGAVQETQYF.

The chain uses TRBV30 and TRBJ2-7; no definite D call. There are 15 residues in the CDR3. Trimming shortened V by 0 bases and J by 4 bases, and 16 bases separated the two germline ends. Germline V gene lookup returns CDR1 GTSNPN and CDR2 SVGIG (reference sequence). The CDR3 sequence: CAWSVPGLKLYEQYF. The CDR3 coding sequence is TGTGCCTGGAGTGTACCGGGTCTGAAACTTTACGAGCAGTACTTC. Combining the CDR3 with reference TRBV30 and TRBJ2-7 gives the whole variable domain SQTIHQWPATLVQPVGSPLSLECTVEGTSNPNLYWYRQAAGRGLQLLFYSVGIGQISSEVPQNLSASRPQDRQFILSSKKLLLSDSGFYLCAWSVPGLKLYEQYFGPGTRLTVT.

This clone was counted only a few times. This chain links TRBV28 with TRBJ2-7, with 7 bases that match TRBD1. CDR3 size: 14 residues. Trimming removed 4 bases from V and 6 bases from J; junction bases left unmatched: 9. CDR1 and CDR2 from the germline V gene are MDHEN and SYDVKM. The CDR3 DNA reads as TGTGCCAGCAGTTCCGGGACAGCTTACACCGAGCAGTACTTC. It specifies CASSSGTAYTEQYF.

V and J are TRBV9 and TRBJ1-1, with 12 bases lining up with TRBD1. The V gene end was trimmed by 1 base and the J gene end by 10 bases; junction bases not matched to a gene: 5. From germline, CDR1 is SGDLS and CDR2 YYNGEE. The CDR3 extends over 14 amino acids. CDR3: CASSVWDRGRVAFF. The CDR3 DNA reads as TGTGCCAGCAGCGTATGGGACAGGGGGCGAGTAGCTTTCTTT. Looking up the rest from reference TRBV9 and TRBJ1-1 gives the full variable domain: DSGVTQTPKHLITATGQRVTLRCSPRSGDLSVYWYQQSLDQGLQFLIQYYNGEERAKGNILERFSAQQFPDLHSELNLSSLELGDSALYFCASSVWDRGRVAFFGQGTRLTVV.

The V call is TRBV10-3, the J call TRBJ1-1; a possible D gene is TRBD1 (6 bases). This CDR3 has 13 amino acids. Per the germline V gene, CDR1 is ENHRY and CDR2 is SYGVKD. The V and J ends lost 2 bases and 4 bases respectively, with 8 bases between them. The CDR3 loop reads CAISEEGGTEAFF. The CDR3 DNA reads TGTGCCATCAGTGAGGAGGGGGGCACTGAAGCTTTCTTT.

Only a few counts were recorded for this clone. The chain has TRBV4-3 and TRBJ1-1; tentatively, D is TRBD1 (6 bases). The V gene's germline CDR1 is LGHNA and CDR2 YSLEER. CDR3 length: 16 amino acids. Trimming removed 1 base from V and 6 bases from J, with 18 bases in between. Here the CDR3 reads CASSQGSDLKGAEAFF. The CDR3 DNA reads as TGCGCCAGCAGCCAAGGGTCCGATTTGAAGGGGGCTGAAGCTTTCTTT.